This TCR beta chain is from a study of blood T cells in healthy people across ages. The study, taken as a whole, reports: Per million T cells, TCR beta diversity dropped roughly linearly as age increased. Unsorted PBMCs prevented conclusive naive versus antigen-experienced comparison.

Together with a sample-barcoded 5' primer, a J-beta primer mix was included in a second PCR lasting about 7 to 11 cycles. The authors tagged each cDNA molecule using a template-switch adaptor with 12 random nucleotides. TCRdb re-called the 5' RACE reads with MiXCR, one entry per CDR3 protein. This sample has about a million distinct CDR3 sequences, with about 44% found just once. The CDR3 sequence is 12 residues long. CDR1 SQVTM and CDR2 ANQGSEA come from the germline V gene. This clonotype was counted only a few times. Its antigen is still unknown. Since a much larger clone is just one base distant, this may be a read error.

The chain joins TRBV29-1 to TRBJ2-4, with 7 bases aligning to TRBD1. TRBJ2-7 matches the DNA end more closely, so the J call is doubtful. The clonotype was recovered from a man between 25 and 39 years old in good health. The material sequenced was blood. The CDR3 here is CSAGTVSYEQYF. The CDR3 DNA reads TGCAGCGCAGGGACAGTCTCCTACGAGCAGTACTTC.